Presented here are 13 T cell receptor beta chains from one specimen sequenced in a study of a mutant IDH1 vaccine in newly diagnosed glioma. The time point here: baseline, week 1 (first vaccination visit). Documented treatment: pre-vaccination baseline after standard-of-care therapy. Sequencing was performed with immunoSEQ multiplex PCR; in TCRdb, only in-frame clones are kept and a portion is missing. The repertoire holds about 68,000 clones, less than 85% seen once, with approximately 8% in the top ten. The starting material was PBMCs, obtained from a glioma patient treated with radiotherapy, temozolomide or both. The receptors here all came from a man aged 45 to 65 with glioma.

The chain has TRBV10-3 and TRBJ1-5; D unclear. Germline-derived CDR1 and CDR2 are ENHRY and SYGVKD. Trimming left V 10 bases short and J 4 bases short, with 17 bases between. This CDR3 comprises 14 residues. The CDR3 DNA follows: TGTGCCACCGACCCAGGCAGGATTAATCAGCCCCAGCATTTT. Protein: CATDPGRINQPQHF.

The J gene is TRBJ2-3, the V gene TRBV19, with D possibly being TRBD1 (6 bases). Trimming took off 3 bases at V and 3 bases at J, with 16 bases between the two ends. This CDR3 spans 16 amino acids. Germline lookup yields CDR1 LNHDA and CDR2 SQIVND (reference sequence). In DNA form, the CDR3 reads TGTGCCAGTAGTATTCGGACAGTACGAGGAACAGATACGCAGTATTTT. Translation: CASSIRTVRGTDTQYF.

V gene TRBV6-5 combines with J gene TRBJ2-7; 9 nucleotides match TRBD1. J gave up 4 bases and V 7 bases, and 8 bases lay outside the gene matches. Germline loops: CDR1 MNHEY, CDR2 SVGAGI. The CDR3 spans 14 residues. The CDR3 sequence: CASKMGQGPYEQYF. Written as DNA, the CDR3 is TGTGCCAGCAAAATGGGACAGGGCCCTTACGAGCAGTACTTC.

The CDR3 region is CASSPLRSVLQETQYF. CDR3 coding DNA: TGTGCCAGCAGCCCTCTCCGGAGCGTCCTCCAAGAGACCCAGTACTTC. This chain links TRBV5-6 with TRBJ2-5, with D uncertain. This CDR3 has 16 amino acids. Trimming took off 4 bases at V and 1 base at J, with 17 bases between the two ends. Germline CDR1 SGHDT, CDR2 YYEEEE.

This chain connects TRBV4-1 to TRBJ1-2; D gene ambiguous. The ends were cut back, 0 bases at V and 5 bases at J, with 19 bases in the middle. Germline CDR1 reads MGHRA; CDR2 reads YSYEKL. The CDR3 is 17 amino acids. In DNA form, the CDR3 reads TGCGCCAGCAGCCAAGACAGTCCCGGGGATTTAGCGTATGGCTACACCTTC. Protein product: CASSQDSPGDLAYGYTF.

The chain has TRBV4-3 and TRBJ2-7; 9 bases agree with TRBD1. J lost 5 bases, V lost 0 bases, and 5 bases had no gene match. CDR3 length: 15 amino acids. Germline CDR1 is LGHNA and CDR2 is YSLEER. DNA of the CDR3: TGCGCCAGCAGCCAAGATGTTACAGGGGGCAACGAGCAGTACTTC. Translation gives CASSQDVTGGNEQYF.

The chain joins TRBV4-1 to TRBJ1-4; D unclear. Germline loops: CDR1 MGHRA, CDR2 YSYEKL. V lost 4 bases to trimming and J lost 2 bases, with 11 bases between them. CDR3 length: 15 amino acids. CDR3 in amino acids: CASSPIGLTNEKLFF. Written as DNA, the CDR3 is TGCGCCAGCAGCCCGATCGGGCTGACTAATGAAAAACTGTTTTTT.

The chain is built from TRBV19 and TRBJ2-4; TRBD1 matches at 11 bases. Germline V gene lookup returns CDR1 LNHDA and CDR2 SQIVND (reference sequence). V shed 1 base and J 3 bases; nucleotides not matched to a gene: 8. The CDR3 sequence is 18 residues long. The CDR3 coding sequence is TGTGCCAGTAGTATAGCATTGTGGGGACAGGGGGACAAAAACATTCAGTACTTC. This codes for CASSIALWGQGDKNIQYF.

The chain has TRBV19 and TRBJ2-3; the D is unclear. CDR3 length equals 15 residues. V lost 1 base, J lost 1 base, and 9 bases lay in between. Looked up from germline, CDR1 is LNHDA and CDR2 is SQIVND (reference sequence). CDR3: CASSIAEVRTDTQYF. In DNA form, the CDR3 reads TGTGCCAGTAGTATAGCTGAGGTGCGCACAGATACGCAGTATTTT.

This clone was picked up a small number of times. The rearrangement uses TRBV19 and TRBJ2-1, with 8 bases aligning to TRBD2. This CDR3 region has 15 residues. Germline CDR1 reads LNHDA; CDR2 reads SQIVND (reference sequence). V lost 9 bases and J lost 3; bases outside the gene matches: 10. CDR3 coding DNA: TGTGCCAGCAGGCCCCGGGGGGGCATCTACAATGAGCAGTTCTTC. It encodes CASRPRGGIYNEQFF. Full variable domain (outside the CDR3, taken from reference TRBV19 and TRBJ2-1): DGGITQSPKYLFRKEGQNVTLSCEQNLNHDAMYWYRQDPGQGLRLIYYSQIVNDFQKGDIAEGYSVSREKKESFPLTVTSAQKNPTAFYLCASRPRGGIYNEQFFGPGTRLTVL.

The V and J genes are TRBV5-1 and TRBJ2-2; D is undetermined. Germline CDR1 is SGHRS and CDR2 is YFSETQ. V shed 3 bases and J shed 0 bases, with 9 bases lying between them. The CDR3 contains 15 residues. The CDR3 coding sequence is TGCGCCAGCAGCTCCAGGACCACGAACACCGGGGAGCTGTTTTTT. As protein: CASSSRTTNTGELFF.

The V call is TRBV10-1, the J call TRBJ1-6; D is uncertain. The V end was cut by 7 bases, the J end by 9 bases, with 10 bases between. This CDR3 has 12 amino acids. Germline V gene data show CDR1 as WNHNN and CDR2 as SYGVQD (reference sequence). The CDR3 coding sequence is TGCGCCAGCATAGGTGGAGCTTCACCCCTCCACTTT. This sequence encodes CASIGGASPLHF.

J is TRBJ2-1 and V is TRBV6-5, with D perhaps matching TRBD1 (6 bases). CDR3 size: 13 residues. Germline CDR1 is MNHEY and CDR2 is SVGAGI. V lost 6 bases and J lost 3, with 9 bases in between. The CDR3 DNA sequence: TGTGCCAGCAGCCAGACAGGCTACAATGAGCAGTTCTTC. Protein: CASSQTGYNEQFF.